This T cell receptor beta chain was retrieved from a study of T cell changes during pregnancy in multiple sclerosis. Sequencing was performed with immunoSEQ multiplex PCR; in TCRdb, only in-frame clones are kept and a portion is missing. The table includes about 40,000 clones, roughly 92% detected once. J was trimmed by 3 bases and V by 1 base; bases with no gene match: 6. CDR1 is SGHTA, CDR2 FQGNSA, per germline. CDR3 length: 17 residues. The genes are TRBV7-2 and TRBJ2-1, with 10 bases aligning to TRBD2. The sequences come from CD4+ T cells from peripheral blood mononuclear cells, collected before pregnancy. The receptor comes from a female donor with multiple sclerosis, enrolled in a pregnancy study. CDR3 nucleotides: TGTGCCAGCAGCTTAGGGCCAGCGGGAGGGTACTACAATGAGCAGTTCTTC. Translation: CASSLGPAGGYYNEQFF.